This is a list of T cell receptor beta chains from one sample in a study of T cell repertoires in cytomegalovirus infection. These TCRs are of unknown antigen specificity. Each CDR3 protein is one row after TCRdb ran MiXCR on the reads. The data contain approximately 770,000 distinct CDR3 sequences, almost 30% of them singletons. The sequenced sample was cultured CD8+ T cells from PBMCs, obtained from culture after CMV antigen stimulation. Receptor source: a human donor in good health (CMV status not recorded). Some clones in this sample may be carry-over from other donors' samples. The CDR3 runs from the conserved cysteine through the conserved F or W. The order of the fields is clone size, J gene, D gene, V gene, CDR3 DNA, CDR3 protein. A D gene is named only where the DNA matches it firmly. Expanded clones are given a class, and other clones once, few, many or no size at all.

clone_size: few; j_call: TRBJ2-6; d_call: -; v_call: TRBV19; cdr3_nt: TGTGCCAGTAGTATATGGGTATACTCTGGGGCCAACGTCCTGACTTTC; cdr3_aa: CASSIWVYSGANVLTF
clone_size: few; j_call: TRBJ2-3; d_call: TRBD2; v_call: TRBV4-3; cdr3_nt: TGCGCCAGCAGCCAAGACCTTCTAGCGGGGGGCCTAGATACGCAGTATTTT; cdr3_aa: CASSQDLLAGGLDTQYF
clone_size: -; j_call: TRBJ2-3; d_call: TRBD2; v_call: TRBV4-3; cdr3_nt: TGCGCCAGCAGCCCCTTTACTAGCGGGGAAACCACAGATACGCAGTATTTT; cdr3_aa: CASSPFTSGETTDTQYF
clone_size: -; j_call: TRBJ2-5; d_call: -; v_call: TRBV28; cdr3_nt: TGTGCCAGCAGTCATGACAGGAGCCAAGAGACCCAGTACTTC; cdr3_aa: CASSHDRSQETQYF
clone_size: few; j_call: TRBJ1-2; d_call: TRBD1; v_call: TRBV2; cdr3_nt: TGTGCCAGCACCTACAGGGGCGGGGGCTACACCTTC; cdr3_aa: CASTYRGGGYTF
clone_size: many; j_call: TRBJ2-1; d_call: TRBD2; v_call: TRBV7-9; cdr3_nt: TGTGCCAGCAGCCCGACGGGGGGGGTACACAATGAGCAGTTCTTC; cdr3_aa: CASSPTGGVHNEQFF
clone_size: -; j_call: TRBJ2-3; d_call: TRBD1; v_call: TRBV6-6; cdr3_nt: TGTGCCAGCAGTATAACCGGGACAGGGCGCACAGATACGCAGTATTTT; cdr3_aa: CASSITGTGRTDTQYF
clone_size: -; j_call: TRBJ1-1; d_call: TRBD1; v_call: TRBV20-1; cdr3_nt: TGCACCTTAGGACCCGGAAGGGGGCGAACTGAAGCTTTCTTT; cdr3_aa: CTLGPGRGRTEAFF
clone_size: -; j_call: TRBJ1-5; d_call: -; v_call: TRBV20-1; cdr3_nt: TGCAGTGCGCGGGGGGAGGGCGGGCGGCCCCAGCATTTT; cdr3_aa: CSARGEGGRPQHF
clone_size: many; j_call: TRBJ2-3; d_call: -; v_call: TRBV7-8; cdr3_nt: TGTGCCAGCAGCTTACAATGGTTCACAGATACGCAGTATTTT; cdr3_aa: CASSLQWFTDTQYF
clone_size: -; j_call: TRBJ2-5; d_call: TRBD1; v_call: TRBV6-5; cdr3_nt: TGTGCCAGCGAGTACCGGACAGGGGATGTGGACCAAGAGACCCAGTACTTC; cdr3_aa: CASEYRTGDVDQETQYF
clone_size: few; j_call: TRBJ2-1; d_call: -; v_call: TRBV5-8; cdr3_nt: TGTGCCAGCGACTGGGTGGGGGGAGCCTACAATGAGCAGTTCTTC; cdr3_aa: CASDWVGGAYNEQFF
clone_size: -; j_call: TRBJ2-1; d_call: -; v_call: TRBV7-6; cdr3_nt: TGTGCCAGCAGCTTTGGGGCCGGTGAGCAGTTCTTC; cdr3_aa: CASSFGAGEQFF
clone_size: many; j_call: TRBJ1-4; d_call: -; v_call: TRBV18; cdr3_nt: TGTGCCAGCTCACCAGGCGAATGGGGGCTGATGGAAAAACTGTTTTTT; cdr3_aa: CASSPGEWGLMEKLFF
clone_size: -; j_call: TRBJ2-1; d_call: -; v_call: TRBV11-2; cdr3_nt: TGTGCCAGCAGCTTTAACGGACAGCAGGAGCAGTTCTTC; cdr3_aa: CASSFNGQQEQFF
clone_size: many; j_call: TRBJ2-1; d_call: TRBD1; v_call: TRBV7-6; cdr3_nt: TGTGCCAGCAGCTTAGGCCCTCCGGGACAGGAGCCCAATGAGCAGTTCTTC; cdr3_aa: CASSLGPPGQEPNEQFF
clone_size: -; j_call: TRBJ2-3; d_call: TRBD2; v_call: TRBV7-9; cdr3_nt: TGTGCCAGCAGCTTGAGAATCACTAGCGGGGGGACAGATACGCAGTATTTT; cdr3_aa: CASSLRITSGGTDTQYF
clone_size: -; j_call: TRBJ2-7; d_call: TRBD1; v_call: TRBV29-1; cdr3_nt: TGCAGCGTTGAAGACCCAGGGACAGGTAGTTACGAGCAGTACTTC; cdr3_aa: CSVEDPGTGSYEQYF
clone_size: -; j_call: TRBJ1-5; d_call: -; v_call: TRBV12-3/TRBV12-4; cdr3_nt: TGTGCCAGCAGTTTATCCAGCCATCAGCCCCAGCATTTT; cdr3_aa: CASSLSSHQPQHF
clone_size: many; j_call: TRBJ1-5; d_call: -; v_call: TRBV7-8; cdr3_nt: TGTGCCAGCAGCATTGCTAGCAATCAGCCCCAGCATTTT; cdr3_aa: CASSIASNQPQHF
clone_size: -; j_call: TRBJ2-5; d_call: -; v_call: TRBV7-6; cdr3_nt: TGTGCCAGCAGCTTAGAGGGTCAGGGGGGACCTTTGGAGACCCAGTACTTC; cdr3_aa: CASSLEGQGGPLETQYF
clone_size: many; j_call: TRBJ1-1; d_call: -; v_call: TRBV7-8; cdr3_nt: TGTGCCAGCAGCTTAGGTTCGGGGGGGAGAGGCACTGAAGCTTTCTTT; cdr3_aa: CASSLGSGGRGTEAFF
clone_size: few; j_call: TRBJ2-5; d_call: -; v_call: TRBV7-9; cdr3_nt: TGTGCCAGCAGCCGGTTTGAGACCCAGTACTTC; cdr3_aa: CASSRFETQYF
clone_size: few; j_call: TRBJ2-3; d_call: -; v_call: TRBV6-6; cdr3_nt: TGTGCCAGCAGTTACGGTTCTATGGGGGGAGTCACAGATACGCAGTATTTT; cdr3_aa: CASSYGSMGGVTDTQYF
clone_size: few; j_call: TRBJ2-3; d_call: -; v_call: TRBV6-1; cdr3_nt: TGTGCCAGCAGTGAACGGTGGTATCTGAGCGGACTCACAGATACGCAGTATTTT; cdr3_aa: CASSERWYLSGLTDTQYF
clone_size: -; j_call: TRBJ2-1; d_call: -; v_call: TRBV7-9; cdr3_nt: TGTGCCAGCAGCCTGACTACTGCTGAGAGGTTCTTC; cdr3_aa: CASSLTTAERFF
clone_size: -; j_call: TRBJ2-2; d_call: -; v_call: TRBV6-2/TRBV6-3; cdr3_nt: TGTGCCAGCAGTTCCGGTCTCAGATCTCACACCGGGGAGCTGTTTTTT; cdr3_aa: CASSSGLRSHTGELFF
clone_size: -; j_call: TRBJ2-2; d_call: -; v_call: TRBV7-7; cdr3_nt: TGTGCTAGCAGCCCCTGGGCTCCCTCTGTGGGGGAGCTGTTTTTT; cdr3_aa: CASSPWAPSVGELFF
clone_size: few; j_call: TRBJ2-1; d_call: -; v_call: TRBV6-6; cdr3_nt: TGTGCCAGCAGTTACTCGATCAGGGTTGAGCAGTTCTTC; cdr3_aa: CASSYSIRVEQFF
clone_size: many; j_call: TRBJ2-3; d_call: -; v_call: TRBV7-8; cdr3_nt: TGTGCCAGCAGCTTCAATTCAGAAGCCAGCACAGATACGCAGTATTTT; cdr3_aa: CASSFNSEASTDTQYF
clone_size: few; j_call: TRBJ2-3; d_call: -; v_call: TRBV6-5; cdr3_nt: TGTGCCAGCAGTTATTCGACTGGAATGAGCACAGATACGCAGTATTTT; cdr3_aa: CASSYSTGMSTDTQYF
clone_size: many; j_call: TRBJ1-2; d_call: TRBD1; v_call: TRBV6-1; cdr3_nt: TGTGCCACCATTCAGGGGGCTAACTATGGCTACACCTTC; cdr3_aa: CATIQGANYGYTF
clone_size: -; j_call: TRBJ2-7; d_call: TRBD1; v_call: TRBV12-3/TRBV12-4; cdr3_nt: TGTGCCAGCTCCCGGGACAGGGGGCGGGAGCAGTACTTC; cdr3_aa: CASSRDRGREQYF
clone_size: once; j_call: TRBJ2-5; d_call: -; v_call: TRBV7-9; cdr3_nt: TGTGCCAGCAGCCCCCGCGGGGAGAAGACCCAGTACTTC; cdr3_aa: CASSPRGEKTQYF
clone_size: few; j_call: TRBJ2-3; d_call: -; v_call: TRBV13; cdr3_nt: TGTGCCAGTGCCGAGGGTGACCTCGACACGCAGTATTTT; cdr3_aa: CASAEGDLDTQYF
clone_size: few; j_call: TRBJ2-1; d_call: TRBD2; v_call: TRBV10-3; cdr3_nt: TGTGCCATCAGTGAGTCTGAGCGGGGGGGCTGGAATGAGCAGTTCTTC; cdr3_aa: CAISESERGGWNEQFF
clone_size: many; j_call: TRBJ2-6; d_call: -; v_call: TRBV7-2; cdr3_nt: TGTGCCAGCAGCTTAGAGGGGTCGCCTGGGGCCAACGTCCTGACTTTC; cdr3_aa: CASSLEGSPGANVLTF
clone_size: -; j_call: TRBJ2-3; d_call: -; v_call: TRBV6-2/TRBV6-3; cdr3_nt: TGTGCCAGCAGTTATACGGACTGGAACACAGATACGCAGTATTTT; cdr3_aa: CASSYTDWNTDTQYF
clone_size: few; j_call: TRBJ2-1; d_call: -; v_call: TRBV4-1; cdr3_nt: TGCGCCAGCAACACAGGGCAGCACTCCTACAATGAGCAGTTCTTC; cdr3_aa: CASNTGQHSYNEQFF
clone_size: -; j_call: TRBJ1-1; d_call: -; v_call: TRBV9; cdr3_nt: TGTGCCAGCAGCGTAGCGTCCGGGCGGCAGGCTTTCTTT; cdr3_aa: CASSVASGRQAFF
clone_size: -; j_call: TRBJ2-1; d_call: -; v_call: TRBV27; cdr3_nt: TGTGCCAGCAGTTCCGTATTAGCTAGGGGGGCGCGACCCAATGAGCAGTTCTTC; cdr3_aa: CASSSVLARGARPNEQFF
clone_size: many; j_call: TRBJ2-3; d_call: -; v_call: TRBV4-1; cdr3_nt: TGCGCCAGCAGCGTTCGACAGAGTATGGGTCTTGATACGCAGTATTTT; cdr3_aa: CASSVRQSMGLDTQYF